Many counts were recorded for the clone carrying this T cell receptor (beta chain). The antigen is unknown. The data derive from a study of neurological immune-mediated disorders. Study-wide points: Private repertoires in all groups were suggested by the absence of shared CDR3 amino acid sequences among expanded clones across subjects. The most TCR clonal expansion was seen in HTLV-1-associated myelopathy, and the least was seen in multiple sclerosis, which fell below healthy controls.

This CDR3 comprises 15 residues. After removal of 5 bases from V and 0 bases from J, the junction contained 4 bases not matched to a gene. From 15-18 subjects, each sequencing run yielded over 180 million TCR-beta sequences. TCRdb fed the 5' RACE reads into MiXCR, producing one record per CDR3 protein. The sample has 45,000 to 50,000 distinct CDR3 sequences, around 3.3% seen once. The sample was PBMCs. The origin of this receptor is a woman aged 50 to 60 with multiple sclerosis. The chain is built from TRBV12-3 or TRBV12-4 and TRBJ1-3; TRBD1 matches 7 bases. DNA of the CDR3: TGTGCCAGCAGTGTACAGGGGAGCTCTGGAAACACCATATATTTT. Amino acid sequence: CASSVQGSSGNTIYF.